Listed here is a single T cell receptor (beta chain). Authors' processing steps: Amplification of reference gene primers provided the estimated nucleated cell counts. Sequenced by immunoSEQ multiplex PCR; TCRdb stores in-frame clones only, minus some. V and J calls and clone size follow that table, whereas D and trimming were derived from the DNA. The data hold roughly 100,000 clones, with 70% to 90% observed a single time. This sample is part of a study of blood T cell repertoires in COVID-19. Study as a whole: The United States, Italy and Spain were the sources of the acute and convalescent COVID-19 samples. The cDNA or gDNA used as material had been derived from T cells, B-cell-depleted T cells, or PBMCs.

The germline V gene has CDR1 SGHDT and CDR2 YYEEEE. This CDR3 has 14 residues. V shed 6 bases and J shed 1 base, with 13 bases lying between them. The chain combines TRBV5-6 with TRBJ1-1; tentatively, D is TRBD1 (5 bases). Sequencing input: peripheral blood. The receptor's source is a man over 45 in a cohort sampled during active COVID-19. In nucleotides, the CDR3 is TGTGCCAGCACCTCGCGGGGCTCGAACACTGAAGCTTTCTTT. The encoded protein is CASTSRGSNTEAFF. The full variable domain, rest sourced from reference TRBV5-6 and TRBJ1-1, is DAGVTQSPTHLIKTRGQQVTLRCSPKSGHDTVSWYQQALGQGPQFIFQYYEEEERQRGNFPDRFSGHQFPNYSSELNVNALLLGDSALYLCASTSRGSNTEAFFGQGTRLTVV.